The rows below give T cell receptor delta chains drawn from one sample of a study of gamma-delta T cells after stem cell transplantation. TCRdb redid clone calling on the RT-PCR reads using CATT. The sample records about 1,300 delta-chain clones, roughly 2% being singletons. The sequenced material came from gamma-delta T cells. Every receptor here comes from a human donor. It is not recorded whose cells these are; they may come from a transplant donor. Both conserved end residues are trimmed from each CDR3. The order of the fields is J gene, V gene, CDR3 length, CDR3 protein.

j_gene: TRDJ1
v_gene: TRDV2
len: 18
CDR3aa: ACDTVSLGDTPTGTDKLI

j_gene: TRDJ3
v_gene: TRDV2
len: 18
CDR3aa: ACDRTGGYSSSWDTRQMF

j_gene: TRDJ1
v_gene: TRDV2
len: 16
CDR3aa: ACDLLGDTPTGTDKLI

j_gene: TRDJ1
v_gene: TRDV2
len: 12
CDR3aa: ACDPVGDPDKLI

j_gene: TRDJ1
v_gene: TRDV1
len: 24
CDR3aa: ALGELVSYIPNPPTGGYGRADKLI

j_gene: TRDJ3
v_gene: TRDV2
len: 19
CDR3aa: ACESLGDTSGGSWDTRQMF

j_gene: TRDJ1
v_gene: TRDV2
len: 13
CDR3aa: ACDSLGDRSDKLI

j_gene: TRDJ1
v_gene: TRDV2
len: 17
CDR3aa: ACDTPFAGGRTKTDKLI

j_gene: TRDJ1
v_gene: TRDV2
len: 15
CDR3aa: ACDPAEGDSYTDKLI

j_gene: TRDJ1
v_gene: TRDV2
len: 14
CDR3aa: ACDEATGGLTDKLI

j_gene: TRDJ1
v_gene: TRDV2
len: 15
CDR3aa: ACDAVLGGKDTDKLI

j_gene: TRDJ1
v_gene: TRDV2
len: 16
CDR3aa: ACDTVSLGPPATDKLI

j_gene: TRDJ1
v_gene: TRDV2
len: 14
CDR3aa: ACDSVGDMYTDKLI

j_gene: TRDJ1
v_gene: TRDV2
len: 19
CDR3aa: ACDTVMVLGDTLGDTDKLI

j_gene: TRDJ1
v_gene: TRDV2
len: 15
CDR3aa: ACDTLGDTTHTDKLI

j_gene: TRDJ1
v_gene: TRDV2
len: 15
CDR3aa: ACDTVMGGKYTDKLI

j_gene: TRDJ1
v_gene: TRDV2
len: 11
CDR3aa: ACDRLGDDKLI

j_gene: TRDJ2
v_gene: TRDV2
len: 16
CDR3aa: ACDVLGGTPSLTAQLF

j_gene: TRDJ1
v_gene: TRDV2
len: 16
CDR3aa: ACDTLLGDTTHTDKLI

j_gene: TRDJ1
v_gene: TRDV2
len: 13
CDR3aa: ACDPVGDTADKLI

j_gene: TRDJ1
v_gene: TRDV2
len: 17
CDR3aa: ACDTVLQGVRISADKLI

j_gene: TRDJ1
v_gene: TRDV2
len: 18
CDR3aa: ACDTVSLGDTPTGTDKLI

j_gene: TRDJ1
v_gene: TRDV3
len: 21
CDR3aa: AFSPFLPDALSVLGEDTDKLI

j_gene: TRDJ1
v_gene: TRDV2
len: 16
CDR3aa: ACDTLLGDREDTDKLI

j_gene: TRDJ1
v_gene: TRDV2
len: 16
CDR3aa: ACDSLTGGYESTDKLI